The clone carrying this T cell receptor (beta chain) was counted many times. The antigen is not known. This CDR3 contains 13 residues. Trimming stripped 6 bases from V and 7 bases from J, with 13 bases between. Germline V gives CDR1 MDHEN, CDR2 SYDVKM. These data belong to a study of identical twins. Study-wide points: For out-of-frame alpha sequences shared by twins, low generation probability was in excess. For zero-insertion analyses, partial confounding could come from invariant MAIT and iNKT cells. Fewer insertions marked abundant cord blood beta clonotypes; young adult naive trended weakly, memory not at all.

Everyone who donated was a healthy Caucasian. One entry per CDR3 protein, called by TCRdb with MiXCR from the 5' RACE reads. Of about 700,000 distinct CDR3 sequences in the sample, 6% to 6.5% were seen once. This TCR came from a man younger than 35 in good health. The V call is TRBV28, the J call TRBJ1-5; no definite D call. Sample: naive T cells sorted from blood. CDR3 DNA: TGTGCCAGCAGCAGTACGCGAGGGCAGCCCCAGCATTTT. As protein: CASSSTRGQPQHF.